A single sample is the source of the 21 T cell receptor beta chains below, sequenced in a study of blood T cell repertoires in COVID-19. Produced via immunoSEQ multiplex PCR; TCRdb's table is partial and in-frame only. The table shows 280,000 or so clones, with approximately 88% occurring only once. Sequencing input: peripheral blood. All receptors derive from a young woman who had recovered from COVID-19.

The rearrangement joins TRBV7-9 to TRBJ2-7; 9 bases match TRBD2. There are 15 residues in the CDR3. J gave up 1 base and V 6 bases, and 7 bases lay outside the gene matches. Germline assignment: CDR1 SEHNR and CDR2 FQNEAQ (reference sequence). The CDR3 region has the DNA TGTGCCAGCAGTTGGAGCGGGGGGCTATCCTACGAGCAGTACTTC. This translates into CASSWSGGLSYEQYF. Drawing the rest from reference TRBV7-9 and TRBJ2-7, the complete variable domain is DTGVSQNPRHKITKRGQNVTFRCDPISEHNRLYWYRQTLGQGPEFLTYFQNEAQLEKSRLLSDRFSAERPKGSFSTLEIQRTEQGDSAMYLCASSWSGGLSYEQYFGPGTRLTVT.

The chain couples TRBV15 to TRBJ1-4; 8 positions agree with TRBD1. The CDR3 has 15 amino acids. The junction had 6 bases not matched to a gene; V was cut back by 5 bases and J by 4 bases. Germline CDR1 LNHNV, CDR2 YYDKDF (reference sequence). CDR3 region: CATSSTGGVNEKLFF. The CDR3 nucleotides are TGTGCCACCAGCTCCACAGGGGGGGTTAATGAAAAACTGTTTTTT.

The V gene is TRBV6-5, the J gene TRBJ1-2; D remains unclear. The V end lost 8 bases, the J end lost 7 bases, and 11 bases lay between the germline ends. Germline values: CDR1 MNHEY, CDR2 SVGAGI. This CDR3 spans 11 amino acids. The CDR3 loop is CASHHGGGYTF. The CDR3 nucleotides are TGTGCCAGCCACCACGGTGGTGGCTACACCTTC.

This clone was picked up one time. The rearrangement links TRBV19 to TRBJ2-7; TRBD1 matches at 9 bases. CDR1 and CDR2 from the germline V gene are LNHDA and SQIVND (reference sequence). This CDR3 has 14 amino acids. The trim removed 5 bases at V and 4 bases at J, leaving 6 bases unmatched. CDR3 coding DNA: TGTGCCAGTAGTTGGGGACAGGGCCGGTACGAGCAGTACTTC. Translating it yields CASSWGQGRYEQYF.

The chain employs TRBV28 and TRBJ1-2; 7 nucleotides align to TRBD1. V was pared by 2 bases and J by 5 bases, with 8 bases of the junction left unmatched. Germline assignment: CDR1 MDHEN and CDR2 SYDVKM. The CDR3 spans 15 residues. The CDR3 here is CASSLVPGQLYGYTF. CDR3 DNA sequence: TGTGCCAGCAGTTTAGTGCCGGGACAGCTATATGGCTACACCTTC.

V and J are TRBV2 and TRBJ2-2; possible D gene TRBD1, 6 bases. This CDR3 comprises 16 residues. With 7 bases removed from V and 0 bases from J, the gap between germline ends came to 15 bases. In germline, CDR1 is SNHLY, CDR2 FYNNEI. CDR3: CASTTQGLSNTGELFF. The CDR3 DNA reads as TGTGCCAGCACCACACAGGGATTGTCGAACACCGGGGAGCTGTTTTTT.

The V gene is TRBV5-1, the J gene TRBJ2-7; TRBD1 is a possible D gene (6 bases). The V gene lost 0 bases and the J gene lost 7 bases, with 14 bases spanning the gap. The CDR3 runs to 14 residues. The V gene's germline CDR1 is SGHRS and CDR2 YFSETQ. DNA of the CDR3: TGCGCCAGCAGCTTGGATACCAGGGGATTAGAGCAGTACTTC. Its translation: CASSLDTRGLEQYF.

This chain uses TRBV30 with TRBJ1-5, with no clear D. Germline CDR1 GTSNPN, CDR2 SVGIG (reference sequence). The V end lost 0 bases, the J end lost 7 bases, and 16 bases lay between the germline ends. The CDR3 spans 15 residues. The CDR3, as DNA: TGTGCCTGGAGTGTAAGACCCGGAGTAGAGCAGCCCCAGCATTTT. Translating it yields CAWSVRPGVEQPQHF.

The chain links TRBV28 to TRBJ1-6; 8 bases agree with TRBD1. This CDR3 is built from 16 residues. V gave up 6 bases and J gave up 9 bases; unmatched junction bases: 13. Germline V gives CDR1 MDHEN, CDR2 SYDVKM. The CDR3 DNA reads TGTGCCAGCAGGGCAGGGACAGGTACATGGGGTTCACCCCTCCACTTT. Translated: CASRAGTGTWGSPLHF.

The CDR3 region is CASRAVTDTQYF. The DNA for the CDR3 is TGTGCCAGCAGGGCAGTCACAGATACGCAGTATTTT. V is TRBV6-5 and J is TRBJ2-3; D remains unclear. There are 12 residues in the CDR3. Germline V CDR1 and CDR2: MNHEY, SVGAGI. V lost 6 bases to trimming and J lost 2 bases, with 6 bases between them.

This sequence joins TRBV7-9 and TRBJ1-4, with 7 bases aligning to TRBD1. Unmatched junction bases numbered 7, after V lost 4 bases and J lost 14 bases. CDR1 SEHNR and CDR2 FQNEAQ come from the germline V gene (reference sequence). CDR3 length equals 12 residues. This chain's CDR3 is CASSSRPTGLFF. The CDR3 region has the DNA TGTGCCAGCAGCTCCAGACCGACAGGGCTGTTTTTT. The variable domain in full, with the rest retrieved from reference TRBV7-9 and TRBJ1-4, is DTGVSQNPRHKITKRGQNVTFRCDPISEHNRLYWYRQTLGQGPEFLTYFQNEAQLEKSRLLSDRFSAERPKGSFSTLEIQRTEQGDSAMYLCASSSRPTGLFFGSGTQLSVL.

The V and J genes are TRBV7-9 and TRBJ1-4; 9 nucleotides align to TRBD1. Germline V CDR1 and CDR2: SEHNR, FQNEAQ (reference sequence). V was pared by 4 bases and J by 8 bases, with 8 bases of the junction left unmatched. The CDR3 has 15 residues. The CDR3 is CASSSWDREREKLFF. The CDR3 DNA reads as TGTGCCAGCAGCTCATGGGACAGGGAACGAGAAAAACTGTTTTTT. The whole variable domain, remainder taken from reference TRBV7-9 and TRBJ1-4, is DTGVSQNPRHKITKRGQNVTFRCDPISEHNRLYWYRQTLGQGPEFLTYFQNEAQLEKSRLLSDRFSAERPKGSFSTLEIQRTEQGDSAMYLCASSSWDREREKLFFGSGTQLSVL.

V is TRBV7-9 and J is TRBJ1-6; TRBD1 agrees at 10 bases. J lost 8 bases, V lost 5 bases, and 9 bases had no gene match. From germline, CDR1 is SEHNR and CDR2 FQNEAQ (reference sequence). The CDR3 covers 16 residues. The CDR3 DNA follows: TGTGCCAGCAGCCAACTGTCCGGGACAGGGGATTCACCCCTCCACTTT. Its protein is CASSQLSGTGDSPLHF. Variable domain in full (rest from reference TRBV7-9 and TRBJ1-6): DTGVSQNPRHKITKRGQNVTFRCDPISEHNRLYWYRQTLGQGPEFLTYFQNEAQLEKSRLLSDRFSAERPKGSFSTLEIQRTEQGDSAMYLCASSQLSGTGDSPLHFGNGTRLTVT.

The V and J genes are TRBV27 and TRBJ2-5, with a weak D call TRBD2 (5 bases). The length of the CDR3 is 10 residues. Germline CDR1 reads MNHEY; CDR2 reads SMNVEV (reference sequence). CDR3 DNA sequence: TGTGTCTCCGGGGTTGTGACCCAGTACTTC. Its translation: CVSGVVTQYF.

The CDR3 here is CASSPRTSGGETQYF. CDR3 nucleotides: TGTGCCAGCAGCCCACGGACTAGCGGCGGGGAGACCCAGTACTTC. V gene TRBV7-2 combines with J gene TRBJ2-5; 10 bases are a match to TRBD2. With V trimmed by 5 bases and J by 5 bases, 8 bases remained unmatched. The CDR3 runs to 15 residues. Looked up from germline, CDR1 is SGHTA and CDR2 is FQGNSA.

The V gene is TRBV7-8, the J gene TRBJ2-2; D gene ambiguous. This CDR3 has 13 amino acids. The V gene lost 3 bases and the J gene lost 6 bases, with 8 bases spanning the gap. Germline loops: CDR1 SGHVS, CDR2 FQNEAQ. The CDR3 DNA reads TGTGCCAGCAGCTTGGTAGAGTCCGGGGAGCTGTTTTTT. This translates into CASSLVESGELFF.

The chain links TRBV19 to TRBJ2-1, with 8 bases lining up with TRBD1. The CDR3 runs 16 residues. Germline loops: CDR1 LNHDA, CDR2 SQIVND (reference sequence). The ends lost 5 bases at V and 5 bases at J; junction bases unmatched: 11. The CDR3 reads CASSPGLGQGNNEQFF. CDR3 coding DNA: TGTGCCAGTAGTCCGGGGTTAGGACAGGGAAACAATGAGCAGTTCTTC.

The chain is built from TRBV5-4 and TRBJ2-2; D ambiguous. Germline assignment: CDR1 SGHNT and CDR2 YYREEE (reference sequence). The CDR3 consists of 13 residues. V was clipped by 4 bases and J by 0 bases, with 4 bases between them. The CDR3 reads CASSPSNTGELFF. The CDR3 coding sequence is TGTGCCAGCAGCCCCTCGAACACCGGGGAGCTGTTTTTT.

The J gene is TRBJ2-2, the V gene TRBV7-2; D is unresolved. The germline V gene encodes CDR1 SGHTA and CDR2 FQGNSA. CDR3 length equals 12 residues. Trimming removed 6 bases at V and 7 bases at J, with 9 bases between. The CDR3 DNA reads as TGTGCCAGCAGAGAGGATATCGGGGAGCTGTTTTTT. This translates into CASREDIGELFF.

This CDR3 reads CASSAPLSVGTLSYEQYF. CDR3 DNA sequence: TGTGCCAGCAGTGCCCCCTTGTCAGTGGGGACACTATCCTACGAGCAGTACTTC. The gene calls are TRBV6-1 and TRBJ2-7; tentative D call: TRBD1 (6 bases). The V end lost 4 bases, the J end lost 1 base, and 23 bases lay between the germline ends. Germline assignment: CDR1 MNHNS and CDR2 SASEGT. The CDR3 extends over 18 amino acids.

This chain connects TRBV13 to TRBJ1-4, with unresolved D. The CDR3 extends over 13 amino acids. The germline gives CDR1 PRHDT, CDR2 FYEKMQ (reference sequence). V lost 7 bases, J lost 7 bases, and 13 bases lay in between. The CDR3 nucleotides read TGTGCCAGCACCGAGGGCTGGGGTGAAAAACTGTTTTTT. Protein: CASTEGWGEKLFF.